Listed here are 4 T cell receptor beta chains from one sample, sequenced in a study of T cell changes during pregnancy in multiple sclerosis (dated by TCRdb to about 2019). Library preparation used the immunoSEQ multiplex PCR assay. TCRdb took this table from immuneACCESS and kept in-frame rearrangements with V and J called. Such tables lack part of the clones; where checked against another copy, unresolved V genes explain under half of the gap, and the rest is unexplained. The sample records 35,000 to 40,000 clones, more than 90% of which are singletons. The leading ten clones occupy about 6.1% of the sample. The sequences come from CD8+ T cells from peripheral blood mononuclear cells, collected in the third trimester of pregnancy. The receptors derive from a female donor with multiple sclerosis, enrolled in a pregnancy study.

The chain joins TRBV11-1 to TRBJ2-1; possibly TRBD2 for D (6 bases). Germline V gene lookup returns CDR1 SGHAT and CDR2 FQDESV (reference sequence). The CDR3 consists of 16 residues. Trimming removed 4 bases from V and 0 bases from J, with 13 bases in between. The CDR3 bases are TGTGCCAGCAGCTCGCAGACGACTAGCTCCTACAATGAGCAGTTCTTC. It is translated as CASSSQTTSSYNEQFF.

This chain connects TRBV27 to TRBJ1-4; TRBD1 agrees at 11 bases. Germline lookup yields CDR1 MNHEY and CDR2 SMNVEV (reference sequence). The CDR3 covers 14 residues. V trimming: 9 bases; J trimming: 2 bases; junction bases outside the gene matches: 2. Here the CDR3 reads CASGQGATNEKLFF. Written as DNA, the CDR3 is TGTGCCAGTGGACAGGGGGCGACTAATGAAAAACTGTTTTTT.

This clone was recorded only once. The rearrangement joins TRBV9 to TRBJ2-4, with a weak D call TRBD2 (6 bases). From germline, CDR1 is SGDLS and CDR2 YYNGEE. This CDR3 spans 18 amino acids. V shed 4 bases and J shed 3 bases, with 23 bases lying between them. CDR3 sequence: CASSSQPPGEGGKNIQYF. CDR3 DNA sequence: TGTGCCAGCAGCTCCCAACCGCCGGGAGAAGGTGGCAAAAACATTCAGTACTTC.

The chain employs TRBV7-9 and TRBJ2-1; 10 bases map to TRBD2. Germline CDR1 is SEHNR and CDR2 is FQNEAQ (reference sequence). V lost 5 bases and J lost 3; bases outside the gene matches: 10. This CDR3 is built from 17 residues. CDR3 region: CASSTTAGTSDYNEQFF. The CDR3 bases are TGTGCCAGCAGCACTACGGCAGGGACTAGCGACTACAATGAGCAGTTCTTC.